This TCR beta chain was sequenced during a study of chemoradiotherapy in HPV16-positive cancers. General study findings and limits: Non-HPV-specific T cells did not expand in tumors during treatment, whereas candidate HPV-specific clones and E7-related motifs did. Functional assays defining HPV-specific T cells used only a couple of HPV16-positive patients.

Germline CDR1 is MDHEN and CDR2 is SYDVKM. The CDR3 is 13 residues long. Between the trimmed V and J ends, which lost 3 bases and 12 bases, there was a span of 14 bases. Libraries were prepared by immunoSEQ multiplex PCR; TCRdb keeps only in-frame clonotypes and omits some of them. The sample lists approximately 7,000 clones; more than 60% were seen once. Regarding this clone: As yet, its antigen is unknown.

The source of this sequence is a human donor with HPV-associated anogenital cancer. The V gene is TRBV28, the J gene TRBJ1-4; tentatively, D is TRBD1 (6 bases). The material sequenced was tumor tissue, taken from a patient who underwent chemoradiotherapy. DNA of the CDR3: TGTGCCAGCAGTTTGAGGGGGGCCGGAGAACTGTTTTTT. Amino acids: CASSLRGAGELFF.